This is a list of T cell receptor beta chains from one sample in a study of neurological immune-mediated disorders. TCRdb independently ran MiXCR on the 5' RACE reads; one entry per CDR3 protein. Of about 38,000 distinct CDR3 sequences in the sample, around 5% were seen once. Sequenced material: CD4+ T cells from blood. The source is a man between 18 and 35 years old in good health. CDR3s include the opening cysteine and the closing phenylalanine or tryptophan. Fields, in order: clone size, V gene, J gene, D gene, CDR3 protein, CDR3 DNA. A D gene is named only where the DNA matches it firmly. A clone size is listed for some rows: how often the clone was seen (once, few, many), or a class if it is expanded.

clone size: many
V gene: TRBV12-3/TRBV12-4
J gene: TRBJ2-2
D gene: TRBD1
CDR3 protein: CASRGGQANTGELFF
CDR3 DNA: TGTGCCAGCAGAGGGGGCCAGGCCAACACCGGGGAGCTGTTTTTT

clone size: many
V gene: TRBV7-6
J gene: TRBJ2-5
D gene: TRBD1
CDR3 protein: CASSLGTGRYQETQYF
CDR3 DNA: TGTGCCAGCAGCTTGGGGACAGGGAGATACCAAGAGACCCAGTACTTC

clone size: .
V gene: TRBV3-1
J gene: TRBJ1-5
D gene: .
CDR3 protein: CASSTGTLSGQPQHF
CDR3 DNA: TGTGCCAGCAGCACCGGGACACTTAGCGGTCAGCCCCAGCATTTT

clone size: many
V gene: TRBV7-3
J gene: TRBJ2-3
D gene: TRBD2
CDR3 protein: CASSLGLAGGGGTSDTQYF
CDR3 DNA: TGTGCCAGCAGCTTAGGGCTAGCGGGGGGCGGCGGTACATCTGATACGCAGTATTTT

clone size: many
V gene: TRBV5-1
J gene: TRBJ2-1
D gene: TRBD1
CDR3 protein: CASRLQGVDNEQFF
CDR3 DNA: TGCGCCAGTCGGCTACAGGGGGTTGACAATGAGCAGTTCTTC

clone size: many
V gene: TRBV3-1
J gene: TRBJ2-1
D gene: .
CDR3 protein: CASSQGLGSYNEQFF
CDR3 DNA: TGTGCCAGCAGCCAAGGACTAGGCTCCTACAATGAGCAGTTCTTC

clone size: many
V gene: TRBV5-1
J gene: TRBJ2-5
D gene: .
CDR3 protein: CASRKTRDGLDAALRKYQETQYF
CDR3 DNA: TGCGCCAGCAGAAAGACCCGGGATGGGCTGGACGCAGCCCTCAGGAAGTACCAAGAGACCCAGTACTTC

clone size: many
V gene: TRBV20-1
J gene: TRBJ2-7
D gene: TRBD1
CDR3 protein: CSARTGGFYEQYF
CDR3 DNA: TGCAGTGCTAGGACAGGGGGCTTTTACGAGCAGTACTTC

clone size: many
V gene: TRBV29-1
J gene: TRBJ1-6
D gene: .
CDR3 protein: CSVAPDHDSPLHF
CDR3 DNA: TGCAGCGTTGCCCCCGATCATGATTCACCCCTCCACTTT

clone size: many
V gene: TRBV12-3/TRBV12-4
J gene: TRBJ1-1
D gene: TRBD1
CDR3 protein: CANTSTGRNTEAFF
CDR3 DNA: TGTGCCAACACCTCGACAGGGAGGAACACTGAAGCTTTCTTT

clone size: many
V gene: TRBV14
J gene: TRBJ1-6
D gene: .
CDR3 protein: CASSQDFGASPLHF
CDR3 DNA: TGTGCCAGCAGCCAAGACTTCGGGGCTTCACCCCTCCACTTT

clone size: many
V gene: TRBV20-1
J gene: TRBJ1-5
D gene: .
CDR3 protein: CSWGTGNQPQHF
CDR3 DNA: TGCAGTTGGGGAACCGGCAATCAGCCCCAGCATTTT

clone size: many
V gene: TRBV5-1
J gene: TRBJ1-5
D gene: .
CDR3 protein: CASSLVPGFDQPQHF
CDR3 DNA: TGCGCCAGCAGTTTGGTTCCGGGGTTCGACCAGCCCCAGCATTTT

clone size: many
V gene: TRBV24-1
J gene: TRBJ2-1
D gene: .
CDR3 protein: CATTGGPEDNEQFF
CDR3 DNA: TGTGCCACCACCGGGGGGCCAGAGGACAATGAGCAGTTCTTC

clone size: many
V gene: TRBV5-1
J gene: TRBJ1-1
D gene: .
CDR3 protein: CASSRGVMNTEAFF
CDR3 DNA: TGCGCCAGCAGCCGGGGGGTCATGAACACTGAAGCTTTCTTT

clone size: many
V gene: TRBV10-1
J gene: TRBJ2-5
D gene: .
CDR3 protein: CASSDSGATGAQYF
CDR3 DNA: TGCGCCAGCAGTGATTCTGGGGCGACGGGGGCCCAGTACTTC

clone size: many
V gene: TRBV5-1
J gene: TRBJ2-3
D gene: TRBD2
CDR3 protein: CASSLELAGSGDTQYF
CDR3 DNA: TGCGCCAGCAGCTTGGAACTAGCGGGTTCGGGAGATACGCAGTATTTT

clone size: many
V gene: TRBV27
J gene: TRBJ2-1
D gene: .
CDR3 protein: CATQNYNEQFF
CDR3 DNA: TGTGCCACCCAGAACTACAATGAGCAGTTCTTC

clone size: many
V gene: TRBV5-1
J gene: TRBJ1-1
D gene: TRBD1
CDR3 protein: CASSGTGMNTEAFF
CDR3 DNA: TGCGCCAGCAGCGGGACAGGGATGAACACTGAAGCTTTCTTT

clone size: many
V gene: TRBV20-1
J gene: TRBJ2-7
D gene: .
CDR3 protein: CSAPRQNEQYF
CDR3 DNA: TGCAGTGCCCCAAGACAGAACGAGCAGTACTTC

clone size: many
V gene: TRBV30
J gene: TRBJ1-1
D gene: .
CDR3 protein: CAWSPWAAAIIF
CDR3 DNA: TGTGCCTGGAGTCCCTGGGCAGCGGCTATCATCTTT

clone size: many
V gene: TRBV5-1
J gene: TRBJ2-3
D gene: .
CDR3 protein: CASSLTDSTDTQYF
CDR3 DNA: TGCGCCAGCAGCTTGACTGACAGCACAGATACGCAGTATTTT

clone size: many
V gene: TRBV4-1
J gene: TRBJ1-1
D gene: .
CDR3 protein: CASSKQEYTEAFF
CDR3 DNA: TGCGCCAGCAGCAAACAGGAGTACACTGAAGCTTTCTTT

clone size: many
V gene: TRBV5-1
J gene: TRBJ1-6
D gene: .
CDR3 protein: CASSPFGVGSPLHF
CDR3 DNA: TGCGCCAGCAGCCCGTTCGGGGTGGGTTCACCCCTCCACTTT

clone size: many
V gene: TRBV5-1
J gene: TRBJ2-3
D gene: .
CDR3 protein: CASSRGSITDTQYF
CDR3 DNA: TGCGCCAGCAGCAGGGGCTCGATCACAGATACGCAGTATTTT

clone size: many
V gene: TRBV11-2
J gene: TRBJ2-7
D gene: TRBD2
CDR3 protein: CASSLVGRGGRFYEQYF
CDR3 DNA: TGTGCCAGCAGCTTAGTCGGGAGGGGGGGGCGCTTCTACGAGCAGTACTTC

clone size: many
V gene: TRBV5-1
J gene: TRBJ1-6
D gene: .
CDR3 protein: CASSKQGPYNSPLHF
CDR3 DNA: TGCGCCAGCAGCAAACAGGGCCCCTATAATTCACCCCTCCACTTT

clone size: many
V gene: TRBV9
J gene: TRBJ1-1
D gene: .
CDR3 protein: CVSSGDHTEAFF
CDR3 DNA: TGTGTCAGCAGCGGGGACCACACTGAAGCTTTCTTT

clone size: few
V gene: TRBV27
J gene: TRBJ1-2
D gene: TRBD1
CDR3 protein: CASSSVGGQTNGYTF
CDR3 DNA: TGTGCCAGCAGTTCCGTAGGGGGACAGACCAATGGCTACACCTTC

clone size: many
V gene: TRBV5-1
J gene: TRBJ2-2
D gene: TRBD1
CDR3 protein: CASRGQGNTGELFF
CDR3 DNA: TGCGCCAGCAGAGGACAGGGGAACACCGGGGAGCTGTTTTTT

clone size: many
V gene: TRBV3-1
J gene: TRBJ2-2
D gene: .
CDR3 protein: CASSHRQTGELFF
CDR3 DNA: TGTGCCAGCAGCCATCGCCAGACCGGGGAGCTGTTTTTT

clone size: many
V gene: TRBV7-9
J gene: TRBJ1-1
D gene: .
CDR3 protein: CASSPRTTPGTEAFF
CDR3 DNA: TGTGCCAGCAGCCCCCGGACTACCCCGGGCACTGAAGCTTTCTTT

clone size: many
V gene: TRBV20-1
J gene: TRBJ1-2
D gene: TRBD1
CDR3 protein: CSAPNIISGGGYTF
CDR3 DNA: TGCAGTGCCCCGAATATTATATCAGGGGGTGGCTACACCTTC

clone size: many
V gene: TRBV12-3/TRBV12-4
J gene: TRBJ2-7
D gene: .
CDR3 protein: CASSLGTRRIYEQYF
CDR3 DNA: TGTGCCAGCAGTTTAGGGACAAGAAGGATCTACGAGCAGTACTTC

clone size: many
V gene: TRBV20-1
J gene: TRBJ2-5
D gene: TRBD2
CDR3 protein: CSARRVAGEETQYF
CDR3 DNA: TGCAGTGCGAGACGGGTTGCGGGGGAAGAGACCCAGTACTTC

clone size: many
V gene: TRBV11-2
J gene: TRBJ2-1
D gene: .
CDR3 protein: CASSLDRTNEQFF
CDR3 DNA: TGTGCCAGCAGCCTAGACAGAACCAATGAGCAGTTCTTC

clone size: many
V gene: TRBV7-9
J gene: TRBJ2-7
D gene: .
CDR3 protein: CASSLGQALSYEQYF
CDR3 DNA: TGTGCCAGCAGCTTAGGCCAGGCACTCTCCTACGAGCAGTACTTC

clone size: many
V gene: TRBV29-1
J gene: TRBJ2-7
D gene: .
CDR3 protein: CSVDRGTPPGAIRGQYF
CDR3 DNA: TGCAGCGTTGACCGTGGGACCCCTCCGGGTGCGATACGGGGGCAGTACTTC

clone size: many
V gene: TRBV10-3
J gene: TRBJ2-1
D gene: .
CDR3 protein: CAIGERNNYNEQFF
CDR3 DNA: TGTGCCATCGGTGAAAGGAATAACTACAATGAGCAGTTCTTC

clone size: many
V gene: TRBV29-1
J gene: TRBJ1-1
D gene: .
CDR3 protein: CSARAAEAFF
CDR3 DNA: TGCAGCGCCCGGGCGGCAGAAGCTTTCTTT

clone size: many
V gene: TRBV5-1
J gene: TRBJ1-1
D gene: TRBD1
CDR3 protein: CASSRTGSNTEAFF
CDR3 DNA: TGCGCCAGCAGCCGGACAGGGTCGAACACTGAAGCTTTCTTT